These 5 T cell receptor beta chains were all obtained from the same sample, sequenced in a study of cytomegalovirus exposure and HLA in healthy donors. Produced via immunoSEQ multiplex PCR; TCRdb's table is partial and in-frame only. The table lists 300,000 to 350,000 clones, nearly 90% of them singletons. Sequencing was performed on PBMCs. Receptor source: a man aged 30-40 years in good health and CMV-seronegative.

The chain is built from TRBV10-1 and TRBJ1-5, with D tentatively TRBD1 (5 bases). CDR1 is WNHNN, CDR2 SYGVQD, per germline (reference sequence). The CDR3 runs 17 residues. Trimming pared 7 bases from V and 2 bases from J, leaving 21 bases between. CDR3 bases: TGCGCCAGCAAGAATTTCAGGGAAAGAAGGGGCAATCAGCCCCAGCATTTT. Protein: CASKNFRERRGNQPQHF.

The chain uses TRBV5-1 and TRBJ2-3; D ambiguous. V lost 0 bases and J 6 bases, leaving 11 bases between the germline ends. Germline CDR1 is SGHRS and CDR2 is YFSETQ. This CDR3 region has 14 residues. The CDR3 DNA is TGCGCCAGCAGCTTGGAGCTGCTGTCCGATACGCAGTATTTT. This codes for CASSLELLSDTQYF.

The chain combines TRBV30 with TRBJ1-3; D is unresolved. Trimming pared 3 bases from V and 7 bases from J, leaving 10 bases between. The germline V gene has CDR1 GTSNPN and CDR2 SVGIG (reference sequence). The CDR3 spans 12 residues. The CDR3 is CAWRELRNTIYF. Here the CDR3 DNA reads TGTGCCTGGAGGGAACTGCGGAACACCATATATTTT.

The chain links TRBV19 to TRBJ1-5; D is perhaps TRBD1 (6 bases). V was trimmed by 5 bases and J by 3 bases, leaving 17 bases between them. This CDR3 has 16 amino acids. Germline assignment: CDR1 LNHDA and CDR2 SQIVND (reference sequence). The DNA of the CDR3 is TGTGCCAGTAGTGCCACGGACAGTTCCTTCAATCAGCCCCAGCATTTT. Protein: CASSATDSSFNQPQHF.

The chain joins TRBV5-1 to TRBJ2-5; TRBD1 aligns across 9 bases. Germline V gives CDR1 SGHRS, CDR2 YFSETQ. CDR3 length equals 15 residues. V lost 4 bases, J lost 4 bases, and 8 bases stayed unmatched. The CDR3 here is CASSAGQGGIETQYF. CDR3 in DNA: TGCGCCAGCAGCGCGGGACAGGGAGGGATAGAGACCCAGTACTTC.